The 32 T cell receptor beta chains below all came from one sample that was sequenced in a study of Ad26.COV2.S vaccination and SARS-CoV-2 variants. Documented treatment: roughly 20 received Ad26.COV2.S at low or high dose, single or two shots; 5 received placebo; per-sample allocation not given. Collection of samples fell on day 63 after the first vaccine or placebo injection. Assay used: immunoSEQ multiplex PCR; TCRdb lists only in-frame clones, some missing. The sample holds 430,000 or so clones, 89% seen once. Sample: peripheral blood, taken in a trial of Ad26.COV2.S vaccine versus placebo. The receptors originated from a person aged 18 to 65 who received the Ad26.COV2.S COVID-19 vaccine or a placebo.

The chain combines TRBV4-3 with TRBJ2-5, with TRBD2 identical over 7 bases. Germline V CDR1 and CDR2: LGHNA, YSLEER. J was trimmed by 4 bases and V by 0 bases; bases with no gene match: 8. CDR3 length: 16 residues. The CDR3, as DNA: TGCGCCAGCAGCCAAGAAGGGCGGGGGAATAGAGAGACCCAGTACTTC. Translating gives CASSQEGRGNRETQYF.

The V and J genes are TRBV27 and TRBJ2-2; 8 positions agree with TRBD2. Germline lookup yields CDR1 MNHEY and CDR2 SMNVEV (reference sequence). Trimming at V came to 7 bases and at J to 3 bases, leaving 19 bases not matched to a gene. The CDR3 covers 19 residues. In DNA, the CDR3 is TGTGCCAGCACCCATAGCGGGATCAACCTTCTTAGCGACACCGGGGAGCTGTTTTTT. As protein: CASTHSGINLLSDTGELFF.

Here the CDR3 reads CASSLGGQGHYGYTF. The CDR3 nucleotides read TGTGCCAGCAGCTTGGGGGGACAGGGACACTATGGCTACACCTTC. The chain has TRBV5-8 and TRBJ1-2, with 9 nucleotides matching TRBD1. Germline CDR1 SGHTS, CDR2 YDEGEE. Germline trimming cut 0 bases from V and 3 bases from J; bases unmatched to any gene: 3. The CDR3 runs 15 residues.

This clone is a singleton in its sample. V and J are TRBV5-1 and TRBJ1-6; D gene ambiguous. This CDR3 is built from 16 residues. CDR1 is SGHRS and CDR2 is YFSETQ in the germline V gene. Trimming took off 0 bases at V and 6 bases at J, with 13 bases between the two ends. The CDR3 region is CASSLGRHDINSPLHF. In DNA, the CDR3 is TGCGCCAGCAGCTTGGGGAGACACGATATTAATTCACCCCTCCACTTT.

This chain links TRBV18 with TRBJ1-2; tentative D call: TRBD1 (5 bases). Trimming cost V 4 bases and J 3 bases, with 9 bases left between them. The CDR3 contains 13 residues. The germline V gene encodes CDR1 KGHSH and CDR2 LQKENI. CDR3 protein: CASSLQGDYGYTF. DNA for the CDR3: TGTGCCAGCTCACTCCAGGGAGACTATGGCTACACCTTC.

The chain links TRBV30 to TRBJ2-7; 14 positions match TRBD2. There are 15 residues in the CDR3. V shed 1 base, J shed 4 bases, and the junction held 3 bases outside the gene matches. Germline loops: CDR1 GTSNPN, CDR2 SVGIG (reference sequence). CDR3 in DNA: TGTGCCTGGAGTGGGACTAGCGGGAGGAGGTACGAGCAGTACGTC. Its protein product is CAWSGTSGRRYEQYV.

This clone has only a few counts. The chain uses TRBV24-1 and TRBJ2-7; 10 bases match TRBD1. Per the germline V gene, CDR1 is KGHDR and CDR2 is SFDVKD. The CDR3 covers 16 residues. Unmatched junction bases numbered 14, after V lost 4 bases and J lost 9 bases. As DNA, the CDR3 is TGTGCCACCAGTGACAACCCCCGGGACAGGGGAGGGGTGCAGTACGTC. The encoded protein is CATSDNPRDRGGVQYV.

V is TRBV11-2 and J is TRBJ2-2; 8 bases are shared with TRBD2. V trimming: 2 bases; J trimming: 1 base; junction bases outside the gene matches: 0. Germline V lookup: CDR1 SGHAT, CDR2 FQNNGV. This CDR3 is built from 15 residues. CDR3 sequence (DNA): TGTGCCAGCAGCTTAACTAGCGGGAACACCGGGGAGCTGTTTTTT. This gives the protein CASSLTSGNTGELFF. Filled out from reference TRBV11-2 and TRBJ2-2, the complete variable domain reads EAGVAQSPRYKIIEKRQSVAFWCNPISGHATLYWYQQILGQGPKLLIQFQNNGVVDDSQLPKDRFSAERLKGVDSTLKIQPAKLEDSAVYLCASSLTSGNTGELFFGEGSRLTVL.

The chain combines TRBV15 with TRBJ1-1; D gene uncertain. V lost 1 base and J lost 1, with 7 bases in between. The CDR3 length is 14 residues. Germline CDR1 and CDR2: LNHNV and YYDKDF (reference sequence). As DNA, the CDR3 is TGTGCCACCAGCAGAGTCAGGCAGAACACTGAAGCTTTCTTT. Its protein product is CATSRVRQNTEAFF. The complete variable domain, with remaining parts taken from reference TRBV15 and TRBJ1-1, reads DAMVIQNPRYQVTQFGKPVTLSCSQTLNHNVMYWYQQKSSQAPKLLFHYYDKDFNNEADTPDNFQSRRPNTSFCFLDIRSPGLGDTAMYLCATSRVRQNTEAFFGQGTRLTVV.

This clone was observed a few times. J is TRBJ2-1 and V is TRBV7-3, with 8 bases identical to TRBD2. Germline CDR1 SGHTA, CDR2 FQGTGA. CDR3 length equals 15 residues. After removal of 6 bases from V and 8 bases from J, the junction contained 12 bases not matched to a gene. For the CDR3, the DNA is TGTGCCAGCAGTAGCCACGGGACTAGTCTCGATGAGCAGTTCTTC. Its protein product is CASSSHGTSLDEQFF.

V usage is TRBV19 and J usage is TRBJ2-7, with D possibly being TRBD2 (7 bases). Trimming took off 4 bases at V and 2 bases at J, with 15 bases between the two ends. The germline gives CDR1 LNHDA, CDR2 SQIVND (reference sequence). The CDR3 consists of 15 residues. CDR3 protein: CASSRGGVGPYEQYV. The CDR3 DNA reads as TGTGCCAGTAGTAGGGGGGGCGTGGGGCCCTACGAGCAGTACGTC.

The chain recombines TRBV18 with TRBJ2-7; no clear D. Germline lookup yields CDR1 KGHSH and CDR2 LQKENI. The CDR3 has 12 residues. Trimming pared 6 bases from V and 0 bases from J, leaving 6 bases between. The DNA of the CDR3 is TGTGCCAGCTCTCCCGGCTCCTACGAGCAGTACTTC. Translation gives CASSPGSYEQYF.

The rearrangement joins TRBV27 to TRBJ2-7; D gene ambiguous. Germline V gene sequence: CDR1 MNHEY, CDR2 SMNVEV (reference sequence). The CDR3 covers 14 residues. Trimming removed 6 bases at V and 2 bases at J, with 14 bases between. The CDR3 region is CASSWGGGTYEQYF. The CDR3 nucleotides are TGTGCCAGCAGCTGGGGTGGCGGAACCTACGAGCAGTACTTC.

The genes are TRBV24-1 and TRBJ2-1, with TRBD2 matching 14 bases. The CDR3 spans 17 residues. V was clipped by 3 bases and J by 8 bases; unmatched bases: 8. CDR1 and CDR2 (germline): KGHDR, SFDVKD. CDR3 residues: CATSDPPTSGRADEQFF. Here the CDR3 DNA reads TGTGCCACCAGTGATCCTCCGACTAGCGGGAGGGCCGATGAGCAGTTCTTC.

This clone was detected once. This chain uses TRBV19 with TRBJ1-2; no clear D gene. There are 11 residues in the CDR3. The germline V gene encodes CDR1 LNHDA and CDR2 SQIVND (reference sequence). Trimming shortened V by 9 bases and J by 7 bases, and 12 bases separated the two germline ends. CDR3 sequence reads: CASSDNRGYTF. DNA of the CDR3: TGTGCCAGCTCTGACAACCGTGGCTACACCTTC. Together with reference TRBV19 and TRBJ1-2, the CDR3 gives the full variable domain: DGGITQSPKYLFRKEGQNVTLSCEQNLNHDAMYWYRQDPGQGLRLIYYSQIVNDFQKGDIAEGYSVSREKKESFPLTVTSAQKNPTAFYLCASSDNRGYTFGSGTRLTVV.

The genes are TRBV2 and TRBJ2-1; 11 nucleotides line up with TRBD2. Losses at the gene ends were 6 bases for V and 12 bases for J; bases not matched to a gene: 10. CDR3 length: 14 residues. CDR1 is SNHLY, CDR2 FYNNEI, per germline. CDR3 protein: CASRMTSGISAQFF. CDR3 sequence (DNA): TGTGCCAGCAGGATGACTAGCGGGATATCCGCGCAGTTCTTC.

V is TRBV12-3 or TRBV12-4 and J is TRBJ2-1; D not resolved. Between the trimmed V and J ends, which lost 5 bases and 6 bases, there was a span of 11 bases. The CDR3 loop spans 13 amino acids. The CDR3 DNA sequence: TGTGCCAGCAGTCCCGGGTTGGGCAATGAGCAGTTCTTC. The encoded protein is CASSPGLGNEQFF.

The V call is TRBV5-1, the J call TRBJ2-5; D possibly corresponds to TRBD1 (6 bases). Deletions cut 3 bases from V and 1 base from J, with 10 bases between. The CDR3 totals 14 residues. Germline V gene data show CDR1 as SGHRS and CDR2 as YFSETQ. The CDR3 DNA reads as TGCGCCAGCAGCTCGGCCAGGGGCCAAGAGACCCAGTACTTC. This sequence encodes CASSSARGQETQYF.

The chain carries TRBV6-5 and TRBJ1-6; D is unresolved. Germline loops: CDR1 MNHEY, CDR2 SVGAGI. The CDR3 has 11 residues. The V gene lost 7 bases and the J gene lost 6 bases, with 4 bases spanning the gap. The CDR3 spells CASTGNSPLHF. The CDR3, as DNA: TGTGCCAGCACTGGTAATTCACCCCTCCACTTT.

The chain links TRBV15 to TRBJ1-5, with D perhaps matching TRBD1 (5 bases). V lost 5 bases and J lost 7, with 24 bases in between. Per germline, CDR1 LNHNV and CDR2 YYDKDF (reference sequence). The CDR3 sequence is 17 residues long. The CDR3 protein is CATSLLVGRATYQPQHF. The CDR3 DNA is TGTGCCACCAGCCTGCTAGTCGGCAGGGCCACTTACCAGCCCCAGCATTTT.

A few counts support this clone. The V call is TRBV18, the J call TRBJ1-5; D not resolved. The germline CDR1 and CDR2 sequences are KGHSH and LQKENI. The CDR3 has 15 amino acids. V was cut by 0 bases and J by 3 bases, with 9 bases left in between. CDR3 region: CASSPPGASNQPQHF. The DNA for the CDR3 is TGTGCCAGCTCACCACCGGGAGCTTCCAATCAGCCCCAGCATTTT.

This clone occurred a few times. The V and J genes are TRBV3-1 (or the pseudogene TRBV3-2) and TRBJ1-5; D remains unclear. The germline V gene has CDR1 LGHDT and CDR2 YNNKEL (reference sequence). This CDR3 comprises 12 residues. The V end was cut by 1 base, the J end by 5 bases, with 3 bases between. CDR3 loop: CASSQAYQPQHF. CDR3 bases: TGTGCCAGCAGCCAAGCATATCAGCCCCAGCATTTT.

In this sample, this clone turned up a few times. J is TRBJ1-5 and V is TRBV7-2; D may be TRBD1 (5 bases). V lost 5 bases and J lost 7, with 12 bases in between. The CDR3 has 13 amino acids. Germline CDR1 and CDR2: SGHTA and FQGNSA. CDR3 nucleotides: TGTGCCAGCAGCCTAGGGGTTCCCCAGCCCCAGCATTTT. It translates to CASSLGVPQPQHF. Complete variable domain (other parts from reference TRBV7-2 and TRBJ1-5): GAGVSQSPSNKVTEKGKDVELRCDPISGHTALYWYRQSLGQGLEFLIYFQGNSAPDKSGLPSDRFSAERTGGSVSTLTIQRTQQEDSAVYLCASSLGVPQPQHFGDGTRLSIL.

The chain uses TRBV27 and TRBJ2-6; 9 nucleotides agree with TRBD2. This CDR3 contains 17 residues. V lost 4 bases, J lost 3 bases, and 7 bases stayed unmatched. CDR1 and CDR2 (germline): MNHEY, SMNVEV (reference sequence). This chain's CDR3 is CASSSLAGLFGANVLTF. DNA for the CDR3: TGTGCCAGCAGTTCGCTAGCGGGACTTTTTGGGGCCAACGTCCTGACTTTC.

This chain connects TRBV12-3 or TRBV12-4 to TRBJ1-5; TRBD1 is a possible D gene (5 bases). This CDR3 spans 13 amino acids. The ends were cut back, 6 bases at V and 1 base at J, with 7 bases in the middle. CDR3 coding DNA: TGTGCCAGCAGACGGGACAGCAATCAGCCCCAGCATTTT. It translates to CASRRDSNQPQHF.

The genes are TRBV5-4 and TRBJ1-1; D gene ambiguous. The length of the CDR3 is 14 residues. Germline values: CDR1 SGHNT, CDR2 YYREEE (reference sequence). The V and J ends lost 3 bases and 5 bases respectively, with 14 bases between them. CDR3 in DNA: TGTGCCAGCAGCTCCCCAACGGCGGGAACTGAAGCTTTCTTT. This sequence encodes CASSSPTAGTEAFF.

V gene TRBV5-1 combines with J gene TRBJ2-2, with TRBD1 as a possible D gene (5 bases). The germline CDR1 and CDR2 sequences are SGHRS and YFSETQ. This CDR3 spans 15 amino acids. Deletions cut 1 base from V and 6 bases from J, with 13 bases between. CDR3 nucleotides: TGCGCCAGCAGCTTGCAGGGTACTGTGGCCGGGGAGCTGTTTTTT. It codes for CASSLQGTVAGELFF.

The chain is built from TRBV5-1 and TRBJ2-2; either TRBD1 or TRBD2 may supply D (5 bases each). Germline V gene lookup returns CDR1 SGHRS and CDR2 YFSETQ. The CDR3 is 16 amino acids. Between the trimmed V and J ends, which lost 1 base and 6 bases, there was a span of 16 bases. CDR3 protein: CASSLQGDPGAGELFF. In DNA, the CDR3 is TGCGCCAGCAGCTTGCAGGGAGATCCCGGCGCCGGGGAGCTGTTTTTT.

CDR3 sequence: CASSVGTSGRTDTQYF. DNA of the CDR3: TGTGCCAGCAGCGTAGGGACTAGCGGGAGAACAGATACGCAGTATTTT. The J gene is TRBJ2-3, the V gene TRBV9, with 13 bases aligning to TRBD2. CDR3 size: 16 residues. The junction had 1 base not matched to a gene; V was cut back by 0 bases and J by 3 bases. Germline V gene sequence: CDR1 SGDLS, CDR2 YYNGEE.

The chain carries TRBV24-1 and TRBJ2-1; 10 nucleotides agree with TRBD1. The CDR3 runs 16 residues. V lost 5 bases and J lost 4; bases outside the gene matches: 7. The germline V gene encodes CDR1 KGHDR and CDR2 SFDVKD. In DNA form, the CDR3 reads TGTGCCACCAGTGCTCCCGGGACAGGGGATTACAATGAGCAGTTCTTC. It yields the protein CATSAPGTGDYNEQFF.

Details on this clone: The same CDR3 also results from other DNA sequences found in this sample. This chain links TRBV30 with TRBJ1-2; the D gene is possibly TRBD1 (6 bases). V was pared by 1 base and J by 2 bases, with 8 bases between. The germline V gene encodes CDR1 GTSNPN and CDR2 SVGIG (reference sequence). This CDR3 is 13 amino acids long. The CDR3 bases are TGTGCCTGGAGTGGGACAGCGAACTATGGCTACACCTTC. This encodes CAWSGTANYGYTF. Supplemented by reference TRBV30 and TRBJ1-2, the full variable domain reads SQTIHQWPATLVQPVGSPLSLECTVEGTSNPNLYWYRQAAGRGLQLLFYSVGIGQISSEVPQNLSASRPQDRQFILSSKKLLLSDSGFYLCAWSGTANYGYTFGSGTRLTVV.

The chain combines TRBV15 with TRBJ1-3; D not certain. The CDR3 has 17 residues. Trimming removed 4 bases at V and 6 bases at J, with 22 bases between. CDR1 LNHNV and CDR2 YYDKDF come from the germline V gene (reference sequence). The CDR3 reads CATSTSGEGGPLNTIYF. The CDR3 region has the DNA TGTGCCACCAGCACTTCAGGAGAGGGTGGCCCCTTAAACACCATATATTTT.